The rows below give T cell receptor beta chains drawn from one sample of a study of CD8 T cells in ankylosing spondylitis. TCRdb ran MiXCR on the 5' RACE reads and lists one entry per CDR3 protein. The profile shows about 300,000 distinct CDR3 sequences, approximately 10% of them singletons. The sample consisted of blood, either unsorted or a sorted T cell fraction (not recorded which). These receptors were taken from a female donor with ankylosing spondylitis or in good health (not recorded which). CDR3s include the opening cysteine and the closing phenylalanine or tryptophan. A D gene is named only where the DNA matches it firmly. Expanded clones are given a class, and other clones once, few, many or no size at all.

clone size	V gene	J gene	D gene	CDR3 DNA	CDR3 protein
many	TRBV12-3/TRBV12-4	TRBJ2-3	TRBD2	TGTGCCAGCAGCATTAGCGGGAGGCGGACAGATACGCAGTATTTT	CASSISGRRTDTQYF
few	TRBV5-5	TRBJ1-4	-	TGTGCCAGCAGCCGGGTTGTTACGCAGAGTAATGAAAAACTGTTTTTT	CASSRVVTQSNEKLFF
many	TRBV20-1	TRBJ2-5	-	TGCAGTGCTAGAGCTCCGGGCCGGCTTCAAGAGACCCAGTACTTC	CSARAPGRLQETQYF
-	TRBV28	TRBJ1-4	-	TGTGCCAGCAGTTTATGGGCCACCACAACTAATGAAAAACTGTTTTTT	CASSLWATTTNEKLFF
many	TRBV28	TRBJ1-5	TRBD1	TGTGCCAGCAGTTTAGGGACAGGGGGGTACGATCAGCCCCAGCATTTT	CASSLGTGGYDQPQHF
few	TRBV27	TRBJ2-7	-	TGTGCCAGCAGCCGTACCCGGGCTTCCAACGAGCAGTACTTC	CASSRTRASNEQYF
-	TRBV10-2	TRBJ2-1	-	TGCGCCAGCAGTGGGCGCCCCCTTGGAGAGGGGTACAATGAGCAGTTCTTC	CASSGRPLGEGYNEQFF
few	TRBV20-1	TRBJ2-6	-	TGCAGTGCTAGGAGAGGCCTGGCATCTGGGGCCAACGTCCTGACTTTC	CSARRGLASGANVLTF
few	TRBV4-2	TRBJ1-1	-	TGTGCCAGCAGCCTAACCCTGACAGGGAACACTGAAGCTTTCTTT	CASSLTLTGNTEAFF
many	TRBV28	TRBJ1-2	-	TGTGCCAGCAGTTCAGCAGCCTACTATGGCTACACCTTC	CASSSAAYYGYTF
many	TRBV5-1	TRBJ1-5	-	TGCGCCAGCAGCCCGAGTTCGTTTAGCAATCAGCCCCAGCATTTT	CASSPSSFSNQPQHF
many	TRBV20-1	TRBJ2-7	-	TGCAGTGCTAGAGACCTGACAGGCTACGAGCAGTACTTC	CSARDLTGYEQYF
many	TRBV29-1	TRBJ2-3	-	TGCAGCGTCGAGAGGGGGGGCACAGATACGCAGTATTTT	CSVERGGTDTQYF
few	TRBV6-1	TRBJ1-5	TRBD1	TGTGCCAGCGCCGGACAGGGGGTCGACAGCAATCAGCCCCAGCATTTT	CASAGQGVDSNQPQHF
many	TRBV10-3	TRBJ1-1	TRBD1	TGTGCCATCAGTGGGGCGGGACAGAGGAACACTGAAGCTTTCTTT	CAISGAGQRNTEAFF
-	TRBV7-2	TRBJ1-4	TRBD1	TGTGCCAGCAGCCGGGACAGCATTAATGAAAAACTGTTTTTT	CASSRDSINEKLFF
many	TRBV29-1	TRBJ1-1	-	TGCAGCGGAGTGGGGAGCTTGAACACTGAAGCTTTCTTT	CSGVGSLNTEAFF
few	TRBV27	TRBJ2-7	TRBD2	TGTGCCAGCAGTGTTTTGGGGACTAGCGGTTTCTACGAGCAGTACTTC	CASSVLGTSGFYEQYF
-	TRBV3-1	TRBJ1-4	-	TGTGCCAGCAGCCAAGAGGGCAGGGACGGAAAACTGTTTTTT	CASSQEGRDGKLFF
few	TRBV19	TRBJ2-3	-	TGTGCCAGTAGTATGGTCCGGTTGTCACCTTCAGATACGCAGTATTTT	CASSMVRLSPSDTQYF
many	TRBV20-1	TRBJ2-5	TRBD1	TGCAGTGCTAGGAGGGGGCAGGAGACCCAGTACTTC	CSARRGQETQYF
many	TRBV12-3/TRBV12-4	TRBJ2-6	-	TGTGCCAGCAGTTTGAATCCTGGGGCCAACGTCCTGACTTTC	CASSLNPGANVLTF
few	TRBV6-1	TRBJ2-3	-	TGTGCCAGCAGTGAAGCCGCCTTGAGCACAGATACGCAGTATTTT	CASSEAALSTDTQYF
few	TRBV15	TRBJ2-4	TRBD1	TGTGCCACCAGCAGTCCGGGACAGGGGGCCAAAAACATTCAGTACTTC	CATSSPGQGAKNIQYF
many	TRBV29-1	TRBJ2-7	-	TGCAGCGTTGAAGATGGAGGCCTCTCCTACGAGCAGTACTTC	CSVEDGGLSYEQYF
many	TRBV20-1	TRBJ2-5	TRBD2	TGCAGTGCTAGACCCGTATCGGGACTAGTTGTTGAGACCCAGTACTTC	CSARPVSGLVVETQYF
many	TRBV20-1	TRBJ1-5	TRBD1	TGCAGTGTTCGGGACAGGGAAAGTTGGGGCAATCAGCCCCAGCATTTT	CSVRDRESWGNQPQHF
-	TRBV28	TRBJ1-1	-	TGTGCCAGCAGTTCCGGGTTGAGCACTGAAGCTTTCTTT	CASSSGLSTEAFF
-	TRBV15	TRBJ2-7	-	TGTGCCACCAGCAGCCACGGGGATTTCGAGCAGTACTTC	CATSSHGDFEQYF
once	TRBV29-1	TRBJ2-1	-	TGCAGCGTTTATCAGGACAATGAGCAGTTATTC	CSVYQDNEQLF
many	TRBV4-1	TRBJ1-5	-	TGCGCCAGCAGCCAAGTCGGGGATCAGCCCCAGCATTTT	CASSQVGDQPQHF
few	TRBV4-2	TRBJ1-5	-	TGTGCCAGCAGCCCACTGACAGAAAACCAGCCCCAGCATTTT	CASSPLTENQPQHF
many	TRBV25-1	TRBJ2-7	-	TGTGCCAGCAGTGAATTGAGGGGCCACTCCTACGAGCAGTACTTC	CASSELRGHSYEQYF
many	TRBV12-3/TRBV12-4	TRBJ1-1	-	TGTGCCAGCAGTTTTTTCCAGGGCTCCGAAGCTTTCTTT	CASSFFQGSEAFF
many	TRBV12-3/TRBV12-4	TRBJ2-1	-	TGTGCCAGCAAAACGTCCCTTACCAACAATGAGCAGTTCTTC	CASKTSLTNNEQFF
many	TRBV20-1	TRBJ2-7	TRBD2	TGCAGTGCTGCCGGACTAGCGGGAGGTACCTACGAGCAGTACTTC	CSAAGLAGGTYEQYF